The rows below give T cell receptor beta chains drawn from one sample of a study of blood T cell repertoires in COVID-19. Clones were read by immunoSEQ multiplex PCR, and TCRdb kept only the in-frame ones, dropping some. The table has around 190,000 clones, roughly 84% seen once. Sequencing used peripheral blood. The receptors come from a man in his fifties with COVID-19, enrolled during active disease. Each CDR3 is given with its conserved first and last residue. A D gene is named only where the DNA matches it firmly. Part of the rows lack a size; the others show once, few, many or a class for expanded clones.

CDR3: CASSPGGVYNEQYF; DNA: TGCGCCAGCAGCCCAGGAGGGGTTTACAACGAGCAGTACTTC; D: -; size: -; V: TRBV5-1; J: TRBJ2-7
CDR3: CASSSQNSGGDRYNEQFF; DNA: TGTGCCAGCTCATCTCAGAATAGCGGGGGGGATCGGTACAATGAGCAGTTCTTC; D: TRBD2; size: -; V: TRBV18; J: TRBJ2-1
CDR3: CASSLRQGTGELFF; DNA: TGCGCCAGCAGCTTGAGGCAGGGAACCGGGGAGCTGTTTTTT; D: -; size: once; V: TRBV5-1; J: TRBJ2-2
CDR3: CARRQIGTSGRPFITDTQYF; DNA: TGTGCCAGAAGGCAAATAGGGACTAGCGGGAGGCCCTTTATCACAGATACGCAGTATTTT; D: TRBD2; size: -; V: TRBV5-3; J: TRBJ2-3
CDR3: CASSFSLVGQNTEAFF; DNA: TGTGCCAGCAGCTTTTCATTAGTCGGACAGAACACTGAAGCTTTCTTT; D: -; size: -; V: TRBV7-8; J: TRBJ1-1
CDR3: CASSLGLAGVDEQFF; DNA: TGCGCCAGCAGCTTGGGACTAGCGGGAGTCGATGAGCAGTTCTTC; D: TRBD2; size: -; V: TRBV5-1; J: TRBJ2-1
CDR3: CASSKDTASGMDEQYF; DNA: TGTGCCAGCAGCAAAGATACCGCTAGCGGGATGGACGAGCAGTACTTC; D: -; size: -; V: TRBV21-1; J: TRBJ2-7
CDR3: CASSETGPGEKLFF; DNA: TGTGCCAGCAGTGAGACAGGGCCTGGGGAAAAACTGTTTTTT; D: TRBD1; size: -; V: TRBV6-1; J: TRBJ1-4
CDR3: CASSPMEGNEQFF; DNA: TGTGCCAGCTCACCAATGGAGGGCAATGAGCAGTTCTTC; D: -; size: -; V: TRBV18; J: TRBJ2-1
CDR3: CASSLIQGSYEQYF; DNA: TGTGCCAGCAGCTTAATACAGGGCTCCTACGAGCAGTACTTC; D: -; size: -; V: TRBV7-8; J: TRBJ2-7
CDR3: CASSLPGLARSDTQYF; DNA: TGTGCCAGCAGCTTACCGGGACTAGCGAGGTCAGATACGCAGTATTTT; D: TRBD2; size: once; V: TRBV5-4; J: TRBJ2-3
CDR3: CATSGKETQYF; DNA: TGTGCGACTAGCGGAAAAGAGACCCAGTACTTC; D: TRBD2; size: -; V: TRBV19; J: TRBJ2-5
CDR3: CASSFQGPEAFF; DNA: TGTGCCAGCAGTTTCCAGGGCCCTGAAGCTTTCTTT; D: -; size: -; V: TRBV28; J: TRBJ1-1
CDR3: CASSLVGTDNTGELFF; DNA: TGTGCCAGCAGCTTAGTCGGGACAGATAACACCGGGGAGCTGTTTTTT; D: TRBD1; size: -; V: TRBV11-2; J: TRBJ2-2
CDR3: CASSPTGVGQPQHF; DNA: TGTGCCAGCAGCCCTACAGGGGTCGGTCAGCCCCAGCATTTT; D: TRBD1; size: once; V: TRBV7-9; J: TRBJ1-5
CDR3: CASSISQGNYGYTF; DNA: TGCGCCAGCAGCATATCTCAGGGGAACTATGGCTACACCTTC; D: -; size: -; V: TRBV5-1; J: TRBJ1-2
CDR3: CASTETGPPGKYGYTF; DNA: TGTGCCAGTACCGAGACCGGGCCACCGGGAAAATATGGCTACACCTTC; D: -; size: -; V: TRBV19; J: TRBJ1-2
CDR3: CASSHSGGTEAFF; DNA: TGTGCCAGCAGCCACTCGGGGGGAACTGAAGCTTTCTTT; D: -; size: -; V: TRBV4-2; J: TRBJ1-1
CDR3: CASSGVGWTGRLGGYTF; DNA: TGTGCCAGCAGCGGGGTTGGGTGGACAGGGAGACTAGGGGGCTACACCTTC; D: TRBD1; size: -; V: TRBV14; J: TRBJ1-2
CDR3: CASNRLAGPLTGELFF; DNA: TGCGCCAGCAACCGACTAGCGGGACCCCTCACCGGGGAGCTGTTTTTT; D: TRBD2; size: -; V: TRBV5-1; J: TRBJ2-2
CDR3: CASSPSQGAGNYEQYF; DNA: TGTGCCAGCAGCCCCTCCCAGGGAGCGGGAAACTACGAGCAGTACTTC; D: TRBD2; size: once; V: TRBV11-3; J: TRBJ2-7
CDR3: CASSQESSGGYNEQFF; DNA: TGTGCCAGCAGCCAAGAATCTAGCGGAGGCTACAATGAGCAGTTCTTC; D: TRBD2; size: -; V: TRBV4-2; J: TRBJ2-1
CDR3: CSAPGHEKLFF; DNA: TGCAGTGCTCCAGGGCATGAAAAACTGTTTTTT; D: -; size: -; V: TRBV20-1; J: TRBJ1-4
CDR3: CASRSRSGNTIYF; DNA: TGTGCCTCGAGGTCCCGCTCTGGAAACACCATATATTTT; D: -; size: -; V: TRBV19; J: TRBJ1-3
CDR3: CASSSGQSNSPLHF; DNA: TGTGCCAGCAGCTCGGGACAGAGTAATTCACCCCTCCACTTT; D: TRBD1; size: -; V: TRBV7-9; J: TRBJ1-6
CDR3: CASSQGSGVGTEAFF; DNA: TGTGCCAGCAGCCAAGGTTCAGGGGTTGGGACTGAAGCTTTCTTT; D: -; size: -; V: TRBV3-1/TRBV3-2; J: TRBJ1-1
CDR3: CATSDPRVGTGELFF; DNA: TGTGCCACCAGTGACCCCAGGGTGGGCACCGGGGAGCTGTTTTTT; D: -; size: once; V: TRBV24-1; J: TRBJ2-2
CDR3: CASSVGVQGVTEAFF; DNA: TGTGCCAGCAGCGTAGGGGTACAGGGGGTCACTGAAGCTTTCTTT; D: TRBD1; size: -; V: TRBV9; J: TRBJ1-1
CDR3: CASSGQADTQYF; DNA: TGTGCCAGCAGCGGGCAGGCAGATACGCAGTATTTT; D: -; size: once; V: TRBV13; J: TRBJ2-3
CDR3: CASSVLTSGRLYEQYF; DNA: TGTGCCAGCAGCGTCTTGACTAGCGGGAGGCTCTACGAGCAGTACTTC; D: TRBD2; size: -; V: TRBV11-2; J: TRBJ2-7
CDR3: CASSSPRQGMIQPQHF; DNA: TGTGCCAGCAGTTCCCCTCGACAGGGAATGATCCAGCCCCAGCATTTT; D: TRBD1; size: -; V: TRBV27; J: TRBJ1-5
CDR3: CASSLSFGTGAPGYTF; DNA: TGTGCCAGCAGTTTATCGTTCGGGACAGGGGCTCCTGGCTACACCTTC; D: TRBD1; size: -; V: TRBV27; J: TRBJ1-2
CDR3: CASSFPREVQTYEQYF; DNA: TGTGCCAGCAGCTTCCCCAGGGAGGTCCAGACCTACGAGCAGTACTTC; D: -; size: -; V: TRBV6-2/TRBV6-3; J: TRBJ2-7
CDR3: CASSQDQADNTGELFF; DNA: TGCGCCAGCAGCCAAGATCAGGCAGACAACACCGGGGAGCTGTTTTTT; D: -; size: -; V: TRBV4-3; J: TRBJ2-2
CDR3: CASSQDIPHLSNNSPLHF; DNA: TGTGCCAGCAGCCAAGATATTCCCCACCTCAGTAATAATTCACCCCTCCACTTT; D: -; size: -; V: TRBV3-1/TRBV3-2; J: TRBJ1-6
CDR3: CASSQAGTSGHNEQFF; DNA: TGTGCCAGCAGCCAAGCCGGGACTAGCGGTCACAATGAGCAGTTCTTC; D: TRBD2; size: -; V: TRBV7-3; J: TRBJ2-1
CDR3: CASRAGTSGSYEQYF; DNA: TGTGCCAGCAGGGCCGGGACTAGCGGTTCCTACGAGCAGTACTTC; D: TRBD2; size: -; V: TRBV6-5; J: TRBJ2-7
CDR3: CATSEASGRETQYF; DNA: TGTGCCACCAGTGAGGCTAGCGGGCGGGAGACCCAGTACTTC; D: TRBD2; size: -; V: TRBV24-1; J: TRBJ2-5
CDR3: CASSLAVRGTRETQYF; DNA: TGCGCCAGCAGCTTGGCCGTCAGGGGGACAAGGGAGACCCAGTACTTC; D: TRBD1; size: few; V: TRBV5-1; J: TRBJ2-5
CDR3: CASSLLRNQPQHF; DNA: TGTGCCAGCAGTTTATTACGGAATCAGCCCCAGCATTTT; D: -; size: -; V: TRBV27; J: TRBJ1-5
CDR3: CASSPGGGPYEQYF; DNA: TGTGCCAGTAGCCCCGGGGGTGGGCCCTACGAGCAGTACTTC; D: -; size: -; V: TRBV19; J: TRBJ2-7
CDR3: CASSFGISYEQYF; DNA: TGTGCCAGCAGTTTTGGCATTTCCTACGAGCAGTACTTC; D: -; size: once; V: TRBV12-3/TRBV12-4; J: TRBJ2-7
CDR3: CASSTGGYEQYF; DNA: TGTGCCAGCAGTACCGGGGGCTACGAGCAGTACTTC; D: -; size: -; V: TRBV6-6; J: TRBJ2-7
CDR3: CASRSNTEAFF; DNA: TGCGCCAGCAGATCAAACACTGAAGCTTTCTTT; D: -; size: -; V: TRBV5-1; J: TRBJ1-1
CDR3: CASSHKEGAVDTDTQYF; DNA: TGTGCCAGCAGCCATAAGGAAGGGGCGGTGGACACAGATACGCAGTATTTT; D: -; size: once; V: TRBV11-3; J: TRBJ2-3
CDR3: CASSPGLRLKNIQYF; DNA: TGTGCCAGCAGCCCCGGACTGAGACTTAAAAACATTCAGTACTTC; D: -; size: few; V: TRBV11-2; J: TRBJ2-4
CDR3: CASSKISGGLDEQFF; DNA: TGTGCCAGCAGCAAAATTAGCGGGGGGCTCGATGAGCAGTTCTTC; D: TRBD2; size: -; V: TRBV9; J: TRBJ2-1
CDR3: CASSPPGGAAETQYF; DNA: TGTGCCAGCAGCCCGCCGGGGGGGGCTGCAGAGACCCAGTACTTC; D: TRBD2; size: -; V: TRBV5-4; J: TRBJ2-5
CDR3: CASSPGGEHSDTQYF; DNA: TGTGCCAGCAGCCCCGGGGGGGAGCACAGCGATACGCAGTATTTT; D: TRBD2; size: -; V: TRBV7-3; J: TRBJ2-3
CDR3: CSAPNNNEQYF; DNA: TGCAGTGCTCCCAATAACAACGAGCAGTACTTC; D: -; size: -; V: TRBV20-1; J: TRBJ2-7
CDR3: CASTRRLRGQETQYF; DNA: TGTGCCAGTACCCGACGATTGCGGGGCCAAGAGACCCAGTACTTC; D: -; size: few; V: TRBV19; J: TRBJ2-5
CDR3: CASSFYRPGGGQPQHF; DNA: TGTGCCAGCAGCTTTTATAGACCGGGGGGGGGTCAGCCCCAGCATTTT; D: -; size: -; V: TRBV13; J: TRBJ1-5
CDR3: CASSLGQGTQPQHF; DNA: TGTGCCAGCAGCTTAGGGCAGGGAACTCAGCCCCAGCATTTT; D: -; size: -; V: TRBV7-2; J: TRBJ1-5
CDR3: CAWSGGGLGGYTF; DNA: TGTGCCTGGAGTGGAGGCGGCCTAGGAGGCTACACCTTC; D: -; size: -; V: TRBV30; J: TRBJ1-2